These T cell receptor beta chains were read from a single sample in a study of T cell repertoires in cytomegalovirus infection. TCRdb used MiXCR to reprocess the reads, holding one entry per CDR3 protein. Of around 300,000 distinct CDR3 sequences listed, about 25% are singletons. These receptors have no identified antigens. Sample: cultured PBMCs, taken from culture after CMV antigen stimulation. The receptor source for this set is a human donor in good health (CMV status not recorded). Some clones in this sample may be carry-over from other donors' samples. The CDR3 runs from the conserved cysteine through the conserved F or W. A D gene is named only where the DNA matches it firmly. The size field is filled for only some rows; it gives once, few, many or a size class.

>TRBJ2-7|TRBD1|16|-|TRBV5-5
CASSLSKGQGIYEQYF
TGTGCCAGCAGCTTGTCTAAAGGACAGGGGATCTACGAGCAGTACTTC
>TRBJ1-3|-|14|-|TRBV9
CASSASTGANTIYF
TGTGCCAGCAGCGCATCGACGGGAGCGAACACCATATATTTT
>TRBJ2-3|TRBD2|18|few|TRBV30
CAWTPGRGGRTSTDTQYF
TGTGCCTGGACTCCGGGCCGCGGCGGGAGGACTAGCACAGATACGCAGTATTTT
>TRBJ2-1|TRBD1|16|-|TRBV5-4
CASSLAVGTGGNEQFF
TGTGCCAGCAGCTTGGCCGTTGGGACAGGTGGCAATGAGCAGTTCTTC
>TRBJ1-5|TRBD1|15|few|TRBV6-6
CASSPGQGINQPQHF
TGTGCCAGCAGCCCGGGACAGGGTATCAATCAGCCCCAGCATTTT
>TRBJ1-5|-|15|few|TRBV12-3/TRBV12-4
CASSLDVGRHQPQHF
TGTGCCAGCAGCCTAGACGTCGGCAGGCATCAGCCCCAGCATTTT
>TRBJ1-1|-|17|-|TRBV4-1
CASSQDDRIRANTEAFF
TGCGCCAGCAGCCAGGACGACAGAATCAGAGCGAACACTGAAGCTTTCTTT
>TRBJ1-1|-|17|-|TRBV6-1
CASSLLGGQFQATEAFF
TGTGCCAGCAGTCTACTCGGAGGACAGTTCCAGGCCACTGAAGCTTTCTTT
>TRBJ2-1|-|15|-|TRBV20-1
CSARDYVLNFHEQFF
TGCAGTGCTAGAGATTACGTTCTGAACTTCCATGAGCAGTTCTTC
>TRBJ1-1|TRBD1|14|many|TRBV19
CASSPRTGRTEAFF
TGTGCCAGCAGTCCGCGGACAGGGCGAACTGAAGCTTTCTTT
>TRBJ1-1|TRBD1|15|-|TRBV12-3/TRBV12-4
CASSPDRAQYTEAFF
TGTGCCAGCAGCCCCGACAGGGCTCAATACACTGAAGCTTTCTTT
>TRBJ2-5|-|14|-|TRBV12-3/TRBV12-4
CASSYRDYQETQYF
TGTGCCAGCAGTTACCGGGACTACCAAGAGACCCAGTACTTC
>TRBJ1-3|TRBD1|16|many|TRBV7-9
CASSPQTGQGRNTIYF
TGTGCCAGCAGCCCGCAGACAGGACAGGGAAGAAACACCATATATTTT
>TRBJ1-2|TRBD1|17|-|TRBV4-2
CASSLHRGPGVPYGYTF
TGTGCCAGCAGCCTCCACAGGGGCCCAGGGGTCCCCTATGGCTACACCTTC
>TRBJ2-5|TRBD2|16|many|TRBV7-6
CASSSMGTSGRETQYF
TGTGCCAGCAGCTCGATGGGGACTAGCGGGAGAGAGACCCAGTACTTC
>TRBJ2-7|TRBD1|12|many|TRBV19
CATGQGIYEQYF
TGTGCCACCGGACAGGGAATCTACGAGCAGTACTTC
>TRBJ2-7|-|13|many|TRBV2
CAGKDTATYEQYF
TGTGCCGGGAAGGACACCGCGACCTACGAGCAGTACTTC
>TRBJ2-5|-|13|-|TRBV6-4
CASSEGPLRTQYF
TGTGCCAGCAGCGAGGGGCCGTTGAGGACCCAGTACTTC
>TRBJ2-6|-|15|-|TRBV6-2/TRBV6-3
CASSYRGSGANVLTF
TGTGCCAGCAGTTACAGGGGCTCTGGGGCCAACGTCCTGACTTTC
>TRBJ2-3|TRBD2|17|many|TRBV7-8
CASSLASAGGVTDTQYF
TGTGCCAGCAGCTTAGCGTCGGCGGGAGGGGTCACAGATACGCAGTATTTT
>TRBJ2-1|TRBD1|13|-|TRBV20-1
CSAPGQGYNEQFF
TGCAGTGCTCCGGGACAGGGGTACAATGAGCAGTTCTTC
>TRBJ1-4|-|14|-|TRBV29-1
CSVDLAGVGEKLFF
TGCAGCGTTGATCTCGCAGGGGTCGGTGAAAAACTGTTTTTT
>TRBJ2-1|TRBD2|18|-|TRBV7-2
CASSFPRGGLAGGYEQFF
TGTGCCAGCAGCTTCCCCCGAGGAGGACTAGCGGGAGGTTATGAGCAGTTCTTC
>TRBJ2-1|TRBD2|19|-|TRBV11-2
CASSLAGYAGGKTYNEQFF
TGTGCCAGCAGCTTAGCTGGGTACGCGGGAGGGAAAACATACAATGAGCAGTTCTTC
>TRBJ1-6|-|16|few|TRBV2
CASKPLDSSYNSPLHF
TGTGCCAGCAAACCCTTGGACAGCTCCTATAATTCACCCCTCCACTTT
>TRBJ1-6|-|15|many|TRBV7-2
CASSLMRQGYSPLHF
TGTGCCAGCAGCTTAATGCGGCAGGGGTATTCACCCCTCCACTTT
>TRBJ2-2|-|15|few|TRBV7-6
CASSLGTGSAGELFF
TGTGCTAGCAGCTTAGGAACAGGGTCGGCCGGGGAGCTGTTTTTT
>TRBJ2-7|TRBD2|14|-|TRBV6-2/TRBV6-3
CASRTTSGGDEQYF
TGTGCCAGCAGGACAACTAGCGGAGGAGACGAGCAGTACTTC
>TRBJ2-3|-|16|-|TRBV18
CASSPSPGKVVDTQYF
TGTGCCAGCTCACCGAGCCCCGGAAAAGTAGTAGATACGCAGTATTTT
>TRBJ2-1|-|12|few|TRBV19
CASRRGANEQFF
TGTGCCAGTAGGCGGGGAGCGAATGAGCAGTTCTTC
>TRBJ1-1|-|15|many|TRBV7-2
CASSLQGREDTEAFF
TGTGCCAGCAGCTTACAGGGTAGGGAGGACACTGAAGCTTTCTTT
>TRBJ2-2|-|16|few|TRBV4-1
CASSQLTTGNTGELFF
TGCGCCAGCAGCCAACTGACGACTGGGAACACCGGGGAGCTGTTTTTT
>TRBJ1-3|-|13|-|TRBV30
CASNPAEGNTIYF
TGTGCCTCCAACCCCGCCGAGGGAAACACCATATATTTT
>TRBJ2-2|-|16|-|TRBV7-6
CASSPGGGSFTGELFF
TGTGCCAGCAGCCCCGGAGGGGGCTCGTTCACCGGGGAGCTGTTTTTT
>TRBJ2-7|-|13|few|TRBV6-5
CASSPTVTYEQYF
TGTGCCAGCAGTCCGACGGTTACCTACGAGCAGTACTTC
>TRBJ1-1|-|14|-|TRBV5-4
CASSFPTANTEAFF
TGTGCCAGCAGCTTTCCAACAGCCAACACTGAAGCTTTCTTT
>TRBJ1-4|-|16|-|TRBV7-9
CASSLLAQGGSEKLFF
TGTGCCAGCAGCTTATTGGCACAGGGTGGTAGTGAAAAACTGTTTTTT
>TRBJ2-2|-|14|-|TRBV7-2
CASSSLGYTGELFF
TGTGCCAGCAGCTCACTAGGTTACACCGGGGAGCTGTTTTTT
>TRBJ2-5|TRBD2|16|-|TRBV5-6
CASRLGLTSGKETQYF
TGTGCCAGCAGGTTGGGATTGACTAGCGGGAAAGAGACCCAGTACTTC
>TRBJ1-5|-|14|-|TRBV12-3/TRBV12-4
CASSFINSNQPQHF
TGTGCCAGCAGTTTTATCAATAGCAATCAGCCCCAGCATTTT
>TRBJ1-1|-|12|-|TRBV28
CASSPLGIEAFF
TGTGCCAGCAGCCCCCTGGGGATCGAAGCTTTCTTT
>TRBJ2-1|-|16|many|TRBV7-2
CASSDRGQGAYNEQFF
TGTGCCAGCAGCGATCGCGGGCAGGGCGCCTACAATGAGCAGTTCTTC
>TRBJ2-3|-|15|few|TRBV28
CASSARGASTDTQYF
TGTGCCAGCAGTGCGAGGGGTGCCAGCACAGATACGCAGTATTTT
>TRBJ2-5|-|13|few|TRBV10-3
CASKDRTAETQYF
TGTGCCTCGAAGGACAGAACTGCTGAGACCCAGTACTTC
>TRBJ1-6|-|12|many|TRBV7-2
CASSLYNSPLHF
TGTGCCAGCAGCCTTTACAATTCACCCCTCCACTTT
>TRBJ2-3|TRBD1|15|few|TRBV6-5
CASSPGQASPDTQYF
TGTGCCAGCAGTCCGGGACAGGCGAGCCCGGATACGCAGTATTTT
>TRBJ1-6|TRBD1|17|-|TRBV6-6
CASSYPGQGPNYSPLHF
TGTGCCAGCAGTTACCCGGGACAGGGACCCAATTATTCACCCCTCCACTTT